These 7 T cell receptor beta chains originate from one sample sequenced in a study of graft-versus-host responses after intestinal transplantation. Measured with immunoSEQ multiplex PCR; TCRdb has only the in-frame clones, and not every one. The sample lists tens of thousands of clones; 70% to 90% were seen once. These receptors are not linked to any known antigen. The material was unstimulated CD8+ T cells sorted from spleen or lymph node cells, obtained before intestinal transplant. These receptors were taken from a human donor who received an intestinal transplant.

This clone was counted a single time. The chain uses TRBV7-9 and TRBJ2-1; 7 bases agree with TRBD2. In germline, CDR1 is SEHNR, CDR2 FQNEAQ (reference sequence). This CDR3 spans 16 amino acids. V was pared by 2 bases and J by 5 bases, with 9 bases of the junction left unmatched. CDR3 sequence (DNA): TGTGCCAGCAGCTTATGGGCTAGCGGTTTTAACAATGAGCAGTTCTTC. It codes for CASSLWASGFNNEQFF.

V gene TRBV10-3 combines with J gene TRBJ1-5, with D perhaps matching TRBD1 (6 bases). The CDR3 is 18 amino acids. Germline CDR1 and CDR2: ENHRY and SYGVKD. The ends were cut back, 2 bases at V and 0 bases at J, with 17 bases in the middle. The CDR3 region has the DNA TGTGCCATCAGTGAGCGGGACACCCGCCGGTATAGCAATCAGCCCCAGCATTTT. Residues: CAISERDTRRYSNQPQHF.

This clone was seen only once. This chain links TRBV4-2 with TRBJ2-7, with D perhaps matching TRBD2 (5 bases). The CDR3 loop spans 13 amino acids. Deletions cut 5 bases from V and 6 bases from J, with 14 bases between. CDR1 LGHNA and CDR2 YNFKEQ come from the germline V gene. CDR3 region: CASSFERAGEQYF. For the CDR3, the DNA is TGTGCCAGCAGCTTCGAACGGGCGGGCGAGCAGTACTTC.

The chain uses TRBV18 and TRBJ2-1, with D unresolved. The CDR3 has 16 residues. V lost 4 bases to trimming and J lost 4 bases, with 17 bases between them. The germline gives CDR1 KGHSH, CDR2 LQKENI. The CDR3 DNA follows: TGTGCCAGCTCACTTATCGCGAGGCCCCCGTACAATGAGCAGTTCTTC. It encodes CASSLIARPPYNEQFF.

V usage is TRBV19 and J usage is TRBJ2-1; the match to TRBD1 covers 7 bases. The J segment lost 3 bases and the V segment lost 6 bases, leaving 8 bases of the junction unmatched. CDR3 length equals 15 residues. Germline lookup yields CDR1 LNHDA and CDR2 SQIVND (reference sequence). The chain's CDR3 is CASSMTAGGYNEQFF. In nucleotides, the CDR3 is TGTGCCAGTAGCATGACTGCAGGGGGCTACAATGAGCAGTTCTTC.

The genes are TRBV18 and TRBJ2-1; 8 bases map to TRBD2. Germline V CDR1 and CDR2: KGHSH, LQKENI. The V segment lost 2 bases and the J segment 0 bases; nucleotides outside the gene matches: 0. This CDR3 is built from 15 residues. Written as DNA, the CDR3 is TGTGCCAGCTCACCAAGCGGGAGCTCCTACAATGAGCAGTTCTTC. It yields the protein CASSPSGSSYNEQFF.

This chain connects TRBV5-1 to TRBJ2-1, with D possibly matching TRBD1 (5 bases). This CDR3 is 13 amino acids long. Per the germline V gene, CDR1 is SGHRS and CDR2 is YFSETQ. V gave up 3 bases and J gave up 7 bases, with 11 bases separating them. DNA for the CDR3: TGCGCCAGCAGCTGGGGCTCTAGTAATGAGCAGTTCTTC. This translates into CASSWGSSNEQFF.